These 32 T cell receptor beta chains came from one sample sequenced in a study of blood T cell repertoires in COVID-19. Profiled with immunoSEQ multiplex PCR; TCRdb holds only in-frame clones, not every one. Among roughly 250,000 clones listed, around 89% were seen once. The sample comprised peripheral blood. The source is a man aged 25-45 years with acute or convalescent COVID-19.

This chain joins TRBV4-1 and TRBJ1-2; 7 nucleotides match TRBD1. This CDR3 has 16 amino acids. V lost 2 bases, J lost 2 bases, and 8 bases stayed unmatched. Germline V gene data show CDR1 as MGHRA and CDR2 as YSYEKL. CDR3: CASSQHQGQKNYGYTF. CDR3 DNA: TGCGCCAGCAGCCAACACCAGGGACAGAAAAACTATGGCTACACCTTC.

The chain joins TRBV15 to TRBJ1-3, with 9 bases fitting TRBD1. The junction had 5 bases not matched to a gene; V was cut back by 5 bases and J by 0 bases. CDR1 LNHNV and CDR2 YYDKDF come from the germline V gene (reference sequence). The CDR3 has 16 residues. CDR3 loop: CATSQGTGSSGNTIYF. The CDR3 region has the DNA TGTGCCACCAGCCAAGGGACAGGGAGCTCTGGAAACACCATATATTTT.

V and J are TRBV19 and TRBJ2-7; 8 nucleotides line up with TRBD2. The CDR3 loop spans 15 amino acids. The germline V gene encodes CDR1 LNHDA and CDR2 SQIVND (reference sequence). Germline trimming cut 3 bases from V and 0 bases from J; bases unmatched to any gene: 4. The CDR3, as DNA: TGTGCCAGTAGTATGGGGGCGGGAGGCTCCTACGAGCAGTACTTC. This gives the protein CASSMGAGGSYEQYF.

This chain joins TRBV9 and TRBJ2-1, with 10 bases fitting TRBD1. V lost 2 bases, J lost 0 bases, and 8 bases stayed unmatched. The CDR3 runs 18 residues. Germline CDR1 SGDLS, CDR2 YYNGEE. CDR3: CASSVKTGGSSSYNEQFF. In nucleotides, the CDR3 is TGTGCCAGCAGCGTGAAGACAGGGGGCTCAAGCTCCTACAATGAGCAGTTCTTC.

J is TRBJ2-1 and V is TRBV5-4; 7 bases fit TRBD2. This CDR3 has 15 residues. The V and J ends lost 3 bases and 8 bases, in that order; junction bases with no gene match: 11. Germline assignment: CDR1 SGHNT and CDR2 YYREEE (reference sequence). The CDR3 DNA reads TGTGCCAGCAGCTGGTCGAGCGGGGCTGGCGATGAGCAGTTCTTC. Amino acids: CASSWSSGAGDEQFF.

J is TRBJ2-7 and V is TRBV29-1; the D gene is possibly TRBD2 (6 bases). With 2 bases removed from V and 4 bases from J, the gap between germline ends came to 15 bases. This CDR3 is 14 amino acids long. Germline V gene sequence: CDR1 SQVTM, CDR2 ANQGSEA. The CDR3 spells CSVELIGRRYEQYF. Here the CDR3 DNA reads TGCAGCGTTGAATTGATAGGGAGGAGATACGAGCAGTACTTC.

The chain uses TRBV5-4 and TRBJ2-3, with TRBD2 as a possible D gene (7 bases). The length of the CDR3 is 15 residues. Germline CDR1 reads SGHNT; CDR2 reads YYREEE (reference sequence). V was shortened by 4 bases and J by 0 bases, with 12 bases between the two germline ends. The DNA for the CDR3 is TGTGCCAGCAGCACGGGGGGCGCTAGCACAGATACGCAGTATTTT. Its translation: CASSTGGASTDTQYF.

This chain joins TRBV4-1 and TRBJ2-7; 10 positions match TRBD1. The CDR3 has 14 amino acids. The J segment lost 5 bases and the V segment lost 1 base, leaving 2 bases of the junction unmatched. Germline V gene data show CDR1 as MGHRA and CDR2 as YSYEKL. Here the CDR3 DNA reads TGCGCCAGCAGCCAAGCAGACAGGGGGCACGAGCAGTACTTC. Amino acids: CASSQADRGHEQYF.

The V call is TRBV3-1 (or the pseudogene TRBV3-2), the J call TRBJ1-3, with 8 bases identical to TRBD1. The J segment lost 0 bases and the V segment lost 1 base, leaving 8 bases of the junction unmatched. The CDR3 contains 18 residues. Germline values: CDR1 LGHDT, CDR2 YNNKEL (reference sequence). The CDR3 DNA reads as TGTGCCAGCAGCCAAGGGGTGCCGGACAGGGTCTCTGGAAACACCATATATTTT. Translated: CASSQGVPDRVSGNTIYF.

This clone was seen only once. The rearrangement uses TRBV5-1 and TRBJ2-1; D perhaps matches TRBD1 (6 bases). The CDR3 length is 14 residues. Germline values: CDR1 SGHRS, CDR2 YFSETQ. V lost 2 bases, J lost 4 bases, and 10 bases lay in between. CDR3 DNA: TGCGCCAGCAGCTTAGGAGACAGGTACAATGAGCAGTTCTTC. The encoded protein is CASSLGDRYNEQFF.

With respect to this clone: At one end the junction does not follow the germline gene, possibly because of a read error. This rearrangement joins TRBV5-1 to TRBJ2-7; 7 bases fit TRBD2. The CDR3 consists of 14 residues. Germline V gene data show CDR1 as SGHRS and CDR2 as YFSETQ. CDR3 coding DNA: TGCGCCCGCAGCCCATGGGGGGGGGCCTACGAGCAGTACTTC. This encodes CARSPWGGAYEQYF.

The table lists this clone with a few counts. The chain has TRBV6-5 and TRBJ1-2, with D possibly being TRBD1 (6 bases). Germline CDR1 is MNHEY and CDR2 is SVGAGI. Trimming removed 2 bases at V and 3 bases at J, with 13 bases between. This CDR3 is 15 amino acids long. CDR3 sequence reads: CASSYRQGSYYGYTF. CDR3 nucleotide sequence: TGTGCCAGCAGTTACAGGCAGGGGTCTTACTATGGCTACACCTTC.

This chain uses TRBV5-8 with TRBJ1-4; perhaps TRBD1 as D (6 bases). The CDR3 length is 16 residues. Trimming shortened V by 2 bases and J by 8 bases, and 19 bases separated the two germline ends. Germline V gives CDR1 SGHTS, CDR2 YDEGEE. CDR3 coding DNA: TGTGCCAGCAGCTTCTCTGACAGGACCCGGCGAGAAAAACTGTTTTTT. It codes for CASSFSDRTRREKLFF.

The chain joins TRBV7-9 to TRBJ1-1; D remains unclear. CDR3 length: 13 amino acids. V was trimmed by 4 bases and J by 6 bases, leaving 12 bases between them. Looked up from germline, CDR1 is SEHNR and CDR2 is FQNEAQ (reference sequence). The CDR3 DNA reads TGTGCCAGCAGCTCAAGCGGACCGTCTGAAGCTTTCTTT. This gives the protein CASSSSGPSEAFF. The variable domain in full, with the rest retrieved from reference TRBV7-9 and TRBJ1-1, is DTGVSQNPRHKITKRGQNVTFRCDPISEHNRLYWYRQTLGQGPEFLTYFQNEAQLEKSRLLSDRFSAERPKGSFSTLEIQRTEQGDSAMYLCASSSSGPSEAFFGQGTRLTVV.

This chain links TRBV27 with TRBJ2-7; TRBD1 is a possible D gene (6 bases). The V end lost 3 bases, the J end lost 3 bases, and 12 bases lay between the germline ends. Germline V gene sequence: CDR1 MNHEY, CDR2 SMNVEV (reference sequence). This CDR3 is 14 amino acids long. The CDR3 protein is CASSLTEGHYEQYF. CDR3 in DNA: TGTGCCAGCAGTTTGACCGAGGGACACTACGAGCAGTACTTC.

The chain combines TRBV11-2 with TRBJ2-7; D possibly corresponds to TRBD1 (6 bases). CDR3 length: 13 amino acids. Germline-derived CDR1 and CDR2 are SGHAT and FQNNGV. V was clipped by 2 bases and J by 5 bases, with 10 bases between them. The CDR3 nucleotides are TGTGCCAGCAGCTTAAACAGGGACAACGAGCAGTACTTC. Translation: CASSLNRDNEQYF.

The rearrangement links TRBV3-1 (or the pseudogene TRBV3-2) to TRBJ1-2; D might be TRBD1 (6 bases). V was cut by 1 base and J by 5 bases, with 17 bases left in between. The CDR3 extends over 16 amino acids. Germline V gene lookup returns CDR1 LGHDT and CDR2 YNNKEL (reference sequence). In nucleotides, the CDR3 is TGTGCCAGCAGCCAAGGGAGGCAGGGGCTTTTGTATGGCTACACCTTC. Amino acid sequence: CASSQGRQGLLYGYTF.

The chain has TRBV5-4 and TRBJ1-2; 11 nucleotides match TRBD1. V lost 4 bases to trimming and J lost 4 bases; unmatched junction nucleotides: 6. The germline V gene has CDR1 SGHNT and CDR2 YYREEE (reference sequence). The CDR3 is 15 amino acids. As DNA, the CDR3 is TGTGCCAGCAGCCACCGGGACAGGGGGGGCTATGGCTACACCTTC. Translated, it gives CASSHRDRGGYGYTF.

V gene TRBV28 combines with J gene TRBJ1-1; unclear D gene. Germline-derived CDR1 and CDR2 are MDHEN and SYDVKM. Trimming left V 5 bases short and J 0 bases short, with 10 bases between. The CDR3 is made up of 14 amino acids. Written as DNA, the CDR3 is TGTGCCAGCAGTCCGGGTGGGTTGAACACTGAAGCTTTCTTT. Amino acid sequence: CASSPGGLNTEAFF.

This chain uses TRBV5-1 with TRBJ1-4; D call uncertain. V was clipped by 2 bases and J by 1 base, with 6 bases between them. The CDR3 extends over 14 amino acids. Germline lookup yields CDR1 SGHRS and CDR2 YFSETQ. DNA of the CDR3: TGCGCCAGCAGCTTCGGAGGAACTAATGAAAAACTGTTTTTT. As protein: CASSFGGTNEKLFF.

In the case of this clone: Distinct nucleotide sequences in the sample also encode this CDR3. The V and J genes are TRBV19 and TRBJ1-1; 7 positions agree with TRBD1. The trim removed 3 bases at V and 5 bases at J, leaving 9 bases unmatched. Germline values: CDR1 LNHDA, CDR2 SQIVND (reference sequence). The CDR3 loop spans 15 amino acids. DNA for the CDR3: TGTGCCAGTAGTATTGGGAACAGGGGAGGAACTGAAGCTTTCTTT. Translating it yields CASSIGNRGGTEAFF.

The chain carries TRBV20-1 and TRBJ1-5; D unclear. Deletions cut 3 bases from V and 7 bases from J, with 19 bases between. CDR1 and CDR2 from the germline V gene are DFQATT and SNEGSKA (reference sequence). This CDR3 region has 15 residues. Here the CDR3 reads CSASGRQLDGQPQHF. Here the CDR3 DNA reads TGCAGTGCTAGTGGACGGCAGTTAGACGGGCAGCCCCAGCATTTT.

The chain recombines TRBV6-5 with TRBJ2-7; D perhaps matches TRBD1 (6 bases). The length of the CDR3 is 10 residues. Germline CDR1 reads MNHEY; CDR2 reads SVGAGI. With 11 bases removed from V and 6 bases from J, the gap between germline ends came to 11 bases. In nucleotides, the CDR3 is TGTGCCTCAGGGGCGTTCGAGCAGTACTTC. Translated: CASGAFEQYF.

This clone has a handful of counts. The chain joins TRBV11-2 to TRBJ1-1; D might be TRBD1 (6 bases). Deletions cut 5 bases from V and 4 bases from J, with 14 bases between. The germline CDR1 and CDR2 sequences are SGHAT and FQNNGV. The CDR3 runs to 14 residues. CDR3 in DNA: TGTGCCAGCAGCCAAAGGACAGAAAGCACTGAAGCTTTCTTT. Its protein is CASSQRTESTEAFF.

The V gene is TRBV4-1, the J gene TRBJ1-1; 7 bases are shared with TRBD1. CDR1 is MGHRA, CDR2 YSYEKL, per germline. The CDR3 loop spans 13 amino acids. V trimming: 3 bases; J trimming: 11 bases; junction bases outside the gene matches: 9. The CDR3 region is CASSHDRVSKAFF. The CDR3 nucleotides read TGCGCCAGCAGCCACGACAGGGTTAGTAAGGCTTTCTTT.

The chain has TRBV28 and TRBJ2-7; 8 nucleotides align to TRBD2. The CDR3 length is 15 residues. Germline V lookup: CDR1 MDHEN, CDR2 SYDVKM. V lost 7 bases to trimming and J lost 3 bases; unmatched junction nucleotides: 11. CDR3 amino acids: CASTVRAGAVYEQYF. The CDR3 bases are TGTGCCAGCACCGTCAGAGCGGGAGCAGTCTACGAGCAGTACTTC.

The chain links TRBV7-9 to TRBJ2-3; no definite D call. Trimming removed 5 bases at V and 2 bases at J, with 14 bases between. Germline CDR1 and CDR2: SEHNR and FQNEAQ (reference sequence). This CDR3 comprises 15 residues. CDR3 DNA: TGTGCCAGCAGCGCCCTAATGACTCCCACAGATACGCAGTATTTT. This sequence encodes CASSALMTPTDTQYF.

The J gene is TRBJ2-1, the V gene TRBV30; 14 bases align to TRBD2. Looked up from germline, CDR1 is GTSNPN and CDR2 is SVGIG (reference sequence). Trimming took 3 bases from V and 11 from J; bases not matched to a gene: 6. This CDR3 has 14 residues. The chain's CDR3 is CAWRAGLAGGKQFF. CDR3 DNA sequence: TGTGCCTGGAGGGCTGGACTAGCGGGGGGTAAGCAGTTCTTC.

This rearrangement joins TRBV5-6 to TRBJ2-5; 12 nucleotides line up with TRBD2. There are 17 residues in the CDR3. Germline-derived CDR1 and CDR2 are SGHDT and YYEEEE. V shed 2 bases and J 4 bases; nucleotides not matched to a gene: 9. CDR3 DNA: TGTGCCAGCAGCTTCCGGGCTAGCGGGAGGGTAGGAGAGACCCAGTACTTC. Residues: CASSFRASGRVGETQYF.

The chain combines TRBV7-8 with TRBJ2-1, with TRBD1 as a possible D gene (6 bases). V was shortened by 4 bases and J by 8 bases, with 9 bases between the two germline ends. The germline V gene encodes CDR1 SGHVS and CDR2 FQNEAQ. This CDR3 has 12 residues. The CDR3 is CASSSGVDEQFF. In DNA form, the CDR3 reads TGTGCCAGCAGCTCAGGGGTGGATGAGCAGTTCTTC.

The chain has TRBV19 and TRBJ1-2, with D possibly TRBD1 on 6 matching bases. V dropped 7 bases and J dropped 7 bases, with 22 bases sitting between them. Germline V CDR1 and CDR2: LNHDA, SQIVND (reference sequence). The CDR3 extends over 15 amino acids. The CDR3 here is CASTPDRLTFSGYTF. The DNA for the CDR3 is TGTGCCAGTACCCCGGACAGACTTACTTTCTCTGGCTACACCTTC.

The chain uses TRBV7-9 and TRBJ2-2, with D uncertain. The CDR3 contains 12 residues. Trimming cost V 4 bases and J 5 bases, with 5 bases left between them. Germline CDR1 SEHNR, CDR2 FQNEAQ (reference sequence). CDR3: CASSYGTGELFF. The DNA of the CDR3 is TGTGCCAGCAGCTACGGGACCGGGGAGCTGTTTTTT.